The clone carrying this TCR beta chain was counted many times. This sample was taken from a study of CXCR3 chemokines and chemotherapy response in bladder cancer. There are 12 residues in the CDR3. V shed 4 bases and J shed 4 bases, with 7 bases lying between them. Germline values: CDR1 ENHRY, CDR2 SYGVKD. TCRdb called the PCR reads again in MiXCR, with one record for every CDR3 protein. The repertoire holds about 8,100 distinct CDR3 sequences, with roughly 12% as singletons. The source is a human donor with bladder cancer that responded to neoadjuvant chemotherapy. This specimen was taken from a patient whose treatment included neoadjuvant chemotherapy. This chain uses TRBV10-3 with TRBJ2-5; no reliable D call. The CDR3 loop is CAISGWGETQYF. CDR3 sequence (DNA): TGTGCCATCAGTGGGTGGGGAGAGACCCAGTACTTC.